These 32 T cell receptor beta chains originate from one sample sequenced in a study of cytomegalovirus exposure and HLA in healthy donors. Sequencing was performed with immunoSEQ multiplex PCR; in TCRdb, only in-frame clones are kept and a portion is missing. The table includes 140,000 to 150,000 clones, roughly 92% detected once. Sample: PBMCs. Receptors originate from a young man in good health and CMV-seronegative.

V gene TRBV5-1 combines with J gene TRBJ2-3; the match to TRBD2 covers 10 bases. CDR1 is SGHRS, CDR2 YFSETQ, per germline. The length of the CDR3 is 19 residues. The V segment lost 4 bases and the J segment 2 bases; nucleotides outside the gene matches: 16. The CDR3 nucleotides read TGCGCCAGCAGCCCTGGACTAGCGGCAACGTTGAGCCCCACAGATACGCAGTATTTT. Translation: CASSPGLAATLSPTDTQYF.

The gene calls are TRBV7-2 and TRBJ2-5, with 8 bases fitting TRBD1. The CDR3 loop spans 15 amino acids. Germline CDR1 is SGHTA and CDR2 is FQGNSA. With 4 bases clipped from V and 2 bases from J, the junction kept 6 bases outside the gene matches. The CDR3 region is CASSYRDRRQETQYF. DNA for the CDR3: TGTGCCAGCAGCTACCGGGACAGGAGACAAGAGACCCAGTACTTC.

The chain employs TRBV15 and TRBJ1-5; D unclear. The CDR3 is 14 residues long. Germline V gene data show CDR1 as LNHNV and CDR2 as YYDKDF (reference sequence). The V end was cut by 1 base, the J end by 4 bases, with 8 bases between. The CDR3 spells CATSRGGTNQPQHF. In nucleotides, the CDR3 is TGTGCCACCAGCAGAGGAGGAACTAATCAGCCCCAGCATTTT.

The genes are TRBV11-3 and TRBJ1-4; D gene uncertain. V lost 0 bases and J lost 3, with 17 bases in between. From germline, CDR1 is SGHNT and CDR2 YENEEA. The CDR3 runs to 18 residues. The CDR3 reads CASSLDPGRFVANEKLFF. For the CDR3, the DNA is TGTGCCAGCAGCTTAGATCCCGGCAGGTTTGTGGCTAATGAAAAACTGTTTTTT.

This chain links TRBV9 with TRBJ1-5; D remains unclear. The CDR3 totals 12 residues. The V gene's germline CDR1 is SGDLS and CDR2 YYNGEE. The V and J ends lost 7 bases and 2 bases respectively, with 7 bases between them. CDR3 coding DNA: TGTGCCAGCGGAGCGGGCAATCAGCCCCAGCATTTT. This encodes CASGAGNQPQHF.

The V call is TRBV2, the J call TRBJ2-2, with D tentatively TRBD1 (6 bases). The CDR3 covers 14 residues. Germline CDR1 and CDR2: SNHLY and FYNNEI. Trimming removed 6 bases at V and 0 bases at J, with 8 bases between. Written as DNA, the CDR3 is TGTGCCAGCAGGCGGACAGCGAACACCGGGGAGCTGTTTTTT. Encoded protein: CASRRTANTGELFF.

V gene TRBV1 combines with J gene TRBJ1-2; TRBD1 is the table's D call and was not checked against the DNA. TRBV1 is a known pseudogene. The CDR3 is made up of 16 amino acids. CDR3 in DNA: TGCACCAGCAGCCTTATACTCGGACATCGGGCCTATGGCTACACCTTC. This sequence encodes CTSSLILGHRAYGYTF.

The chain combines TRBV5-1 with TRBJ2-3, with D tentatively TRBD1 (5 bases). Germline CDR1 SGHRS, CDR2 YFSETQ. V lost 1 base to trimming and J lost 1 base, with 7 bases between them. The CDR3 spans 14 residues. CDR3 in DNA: TGCGCCAGCAGCTTGACGACAGGCACAGATACGCAGTATTTT. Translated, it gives CASSLTTGTDTQYF.

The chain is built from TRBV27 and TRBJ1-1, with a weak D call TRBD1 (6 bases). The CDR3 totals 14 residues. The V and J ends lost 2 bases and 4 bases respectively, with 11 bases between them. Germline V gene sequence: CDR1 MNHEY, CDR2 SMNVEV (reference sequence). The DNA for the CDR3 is TGTGCCAGCAGTTTAGGGGGGGCAGGCACTGAAGCTTTCTTT. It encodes CASSLGGAGTEAFF.

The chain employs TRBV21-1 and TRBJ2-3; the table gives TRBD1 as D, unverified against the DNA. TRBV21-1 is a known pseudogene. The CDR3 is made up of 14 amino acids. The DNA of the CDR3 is TGTGCCAGCAGCAAACAGGGGGGTACAGATACGCAGTATTTT. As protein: CASSKQGGTDTQYF.

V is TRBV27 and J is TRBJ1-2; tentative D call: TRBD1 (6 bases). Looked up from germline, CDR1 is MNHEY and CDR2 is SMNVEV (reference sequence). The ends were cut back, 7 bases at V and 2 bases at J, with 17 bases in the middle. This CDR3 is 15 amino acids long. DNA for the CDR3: TGTGCCAGCAAGTCCTGGACAGACCCAAACTATGGCTACACCTTC. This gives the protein CASKSWTDPNYGYTF.

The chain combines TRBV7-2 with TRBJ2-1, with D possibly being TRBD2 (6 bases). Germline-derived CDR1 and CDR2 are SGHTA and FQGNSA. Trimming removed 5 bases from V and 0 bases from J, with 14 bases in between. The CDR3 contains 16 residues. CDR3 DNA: TGTGCCAGCAGCGGACTTAGCGGAAACTCCTACAATGAGCAGTTCTTC. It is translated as CASSGLSGNSYNEQFF.

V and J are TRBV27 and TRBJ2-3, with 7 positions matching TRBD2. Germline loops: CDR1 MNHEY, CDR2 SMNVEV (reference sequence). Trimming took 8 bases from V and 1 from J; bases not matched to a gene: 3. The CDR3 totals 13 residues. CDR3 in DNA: TGTGCCAGCCTAGCGGACCGCACAGATACGCAGTATTTT. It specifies CASLADRTDTQYF.

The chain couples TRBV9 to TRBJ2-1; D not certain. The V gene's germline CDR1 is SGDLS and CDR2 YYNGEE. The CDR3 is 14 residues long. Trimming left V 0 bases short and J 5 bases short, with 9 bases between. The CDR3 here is CASSVGPSDNEQFF. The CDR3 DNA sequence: TGTGCCAGCAGCGTAGGACCTAGTGACAATGAGCAGTTCTTC. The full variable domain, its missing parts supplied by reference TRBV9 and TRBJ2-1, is DSGVTQTPKHLITATGQRVTLRCSPRSGDLSVYWYQQSLDQGLQFLIQYYNGEERAKGNILERFSAQQFPDLHSELNLSSLELGDSALYFCASSVGPSDNEQFFGPGTRLTVL.

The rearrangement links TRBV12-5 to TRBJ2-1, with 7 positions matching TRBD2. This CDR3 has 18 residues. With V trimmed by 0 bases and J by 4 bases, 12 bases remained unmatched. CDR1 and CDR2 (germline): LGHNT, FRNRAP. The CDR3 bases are TGTGCTAGTGGTTTGGTAGGTGGCGGGGGATGGGGTTACAATGAGCAGTTCTTC. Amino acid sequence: CASGLVGGGGWGYNEQFF.

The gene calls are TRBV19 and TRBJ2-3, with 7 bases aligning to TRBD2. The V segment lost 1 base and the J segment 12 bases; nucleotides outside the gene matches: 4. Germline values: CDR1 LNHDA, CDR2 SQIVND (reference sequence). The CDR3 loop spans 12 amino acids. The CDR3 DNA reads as TGTGCCAGTAGTATAGGTCGGGAGGTACAGTATTTT. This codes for CASSIGREVQYF.

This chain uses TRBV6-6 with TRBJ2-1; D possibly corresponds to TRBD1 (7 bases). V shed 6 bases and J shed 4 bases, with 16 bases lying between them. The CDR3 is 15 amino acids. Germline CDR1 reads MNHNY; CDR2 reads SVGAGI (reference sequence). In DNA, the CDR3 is TGTGCCAGCAGGACAGACAGGGACTCATACAATGAGCAGTTCTTC. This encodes CASRTDRDSYNEQFF.

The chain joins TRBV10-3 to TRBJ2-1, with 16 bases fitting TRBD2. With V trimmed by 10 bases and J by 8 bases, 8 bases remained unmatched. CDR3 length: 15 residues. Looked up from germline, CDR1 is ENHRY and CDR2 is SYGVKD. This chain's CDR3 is CANSGTSGGADEQFF. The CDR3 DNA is TGTGCCAATTCCGGGACTAGCGGGGGGGCAGATGAGCAGTTCTTC.

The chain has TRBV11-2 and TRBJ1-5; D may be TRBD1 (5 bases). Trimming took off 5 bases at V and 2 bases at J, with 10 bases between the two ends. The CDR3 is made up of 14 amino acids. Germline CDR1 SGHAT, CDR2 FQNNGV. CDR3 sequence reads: CASSQGFRNQPQHF. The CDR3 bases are TGTGCCAGCAGCCAGGGCTTTCGCAATCAGCCCCAGCATTTT.

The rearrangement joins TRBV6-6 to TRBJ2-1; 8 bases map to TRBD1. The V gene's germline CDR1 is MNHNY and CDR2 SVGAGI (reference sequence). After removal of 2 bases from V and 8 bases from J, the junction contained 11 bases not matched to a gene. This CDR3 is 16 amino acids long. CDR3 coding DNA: TGTGCCAGCAGTTACGGGTTGACAGGGGAGGCGGATGAGCAGTTCTTC. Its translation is CASSYGLTGEADEQFF.

The CDR3 nucleotides read TGTGCCATCAGTGAGACCGTTCTCAGGGATCCAGAGACCCAGTACTTC. It yields the protein CAISETVLRDPETQYF. The chain is built from TRBV10-3 and TRBJ2-5, with D possibly being TRBD1 (5 bases). The germline V gene has CDR1 ENHRY and CDR2 SYGVKD. The CDR3 has 16 amino acids. V gave up 2 bases and J gave up 4 bases, with 17 bases separating them.

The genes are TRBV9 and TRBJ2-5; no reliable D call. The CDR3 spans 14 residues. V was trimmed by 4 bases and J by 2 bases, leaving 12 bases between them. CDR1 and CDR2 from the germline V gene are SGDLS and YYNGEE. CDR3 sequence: CASSSSGQQETQYF. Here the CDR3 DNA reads TGTGCCAGCAGCTCATCAGGTCAGCAAGAGACCCAGTACTTC.

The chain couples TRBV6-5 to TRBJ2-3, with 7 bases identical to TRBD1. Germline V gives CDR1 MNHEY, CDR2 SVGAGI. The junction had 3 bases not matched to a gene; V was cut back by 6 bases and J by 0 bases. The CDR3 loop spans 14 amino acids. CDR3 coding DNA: TGTGCCAGCAGGAGGGGGCCCAGCACAGATACGCAGTATTTT. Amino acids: CASRRGPSTDTQYF.

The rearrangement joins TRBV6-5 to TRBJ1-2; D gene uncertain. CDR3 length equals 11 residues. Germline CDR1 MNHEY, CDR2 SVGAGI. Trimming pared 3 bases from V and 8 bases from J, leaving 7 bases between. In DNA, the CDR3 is TGTGCCAGCAGTTATGAGTGGGGCTACACCTTC. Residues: CASSYEWGYTF.

This CDR3 is CSVKGQGANTEAFF. The CDR3 coding sequence is TGCAGCGTTAAAGGACAGGGAGCAAACACTGAAGCTTTCTTT. This rearrangement joins TRBV29-1 to TRBJ1-1, with 8 bases lining up with TRBD1. CDR3 length equals 14 residues. CDR1 and CDR2 (germline): SQVTM, ANQGSEA. Germline trimming cut 5 bases from V and 2 bases from J; bases unmatched to any gene: 7.

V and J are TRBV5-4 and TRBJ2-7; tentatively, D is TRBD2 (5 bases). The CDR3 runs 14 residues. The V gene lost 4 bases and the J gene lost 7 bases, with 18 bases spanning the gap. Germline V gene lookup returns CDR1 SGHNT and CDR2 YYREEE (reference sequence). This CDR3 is CASSLGVTRREQYF. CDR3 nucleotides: TGTGCCAGCAGCCTCGGGGTGACAAGAAGAGAGCAGTACTTC.

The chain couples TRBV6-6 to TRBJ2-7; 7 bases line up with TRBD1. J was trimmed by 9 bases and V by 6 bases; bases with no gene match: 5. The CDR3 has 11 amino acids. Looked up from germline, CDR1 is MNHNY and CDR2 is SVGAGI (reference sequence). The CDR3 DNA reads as TGTGCCAGCAGCCTAGGGACAGTGCAGTACTTC. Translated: CASSLGTVQYF.

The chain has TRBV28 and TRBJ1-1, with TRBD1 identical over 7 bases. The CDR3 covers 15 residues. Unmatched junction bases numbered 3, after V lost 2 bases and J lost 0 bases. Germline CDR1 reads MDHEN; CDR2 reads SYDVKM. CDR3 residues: CASSLPGQLNTEAFF. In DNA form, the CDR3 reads TGTGCCAGCAGTTTACCGGGACAGCTGAACACTGAAGCTTTCTTT.

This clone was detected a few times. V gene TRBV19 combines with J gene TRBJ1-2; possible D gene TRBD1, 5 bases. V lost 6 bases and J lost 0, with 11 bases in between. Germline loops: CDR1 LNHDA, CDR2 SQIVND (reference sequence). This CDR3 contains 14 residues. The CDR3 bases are TGTGCCAGTAGGGACAAGCCTGCTAACTATGGCTACACCTTC. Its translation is CASRDKPANYGYTF.

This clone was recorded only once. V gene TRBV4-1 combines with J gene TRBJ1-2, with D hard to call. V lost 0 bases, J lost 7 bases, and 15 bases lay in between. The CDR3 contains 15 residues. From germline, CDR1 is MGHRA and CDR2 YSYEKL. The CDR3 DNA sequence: TGCGCCAGCAGCCAAGAAGGGAGGGTCGAGCGTGGCTACACCTTC. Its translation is CASSQEGRVERGYTF.

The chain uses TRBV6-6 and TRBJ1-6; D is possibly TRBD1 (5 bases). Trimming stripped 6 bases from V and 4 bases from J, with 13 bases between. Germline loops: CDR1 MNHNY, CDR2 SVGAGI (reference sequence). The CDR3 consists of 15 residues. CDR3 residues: CASRPAGGYNSPLHF. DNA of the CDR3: TGTGCCAGCAGACCCGCGGGGGGGTATAATTCACCCCTCCACTTT.

This chain's CDR3 is CASRLDRRLGNTIYF. The DNA for the CDR3 is TGTGCCAGCAGGCTAGACAGACGCCTTGGAAACACCATATATTTT. V usage is TRBV28 and J usage is TRBJ1-3; a possible D gene is TRBD1 (5 bases). Germline V lookup: CDR1 MDHEN, CDR2 SYDVKM. Trimming took off 6 bases at V and 3 bases at J, with 15 bases between the two ends. This CDR3 has 15 amino acids. The full variable domain, rest sourced from reference TRBV28 and TRBJ1-3, is DVKVTQSSRYLVKRTGEKVFLECVQDMDHENMFWYRQDPGLGLRLIYFSYDVKMKEKGDIPEGYSVSREKKERFSLILESASTNQTSMYLCASRLDRRLGNTIYFGEGSWLTVV.